One sample yielded the 2 T cell receptor beta chains listed below, sequenced in a study of beta chain features in type 1 diabetes (dated by TCRdb to 2016 to 2018). These receptors are not linked to any known antigen. Library preparation employed the immunoSEQ multiplex PCR assay. The entire isolated RNA was reverse transcribed using the High Capacity cDNA Reverse Transcription Kit, and thus expressed TCRB transcripts were sequenced. TCRdb obtained this table from immuneACCESS and retained in-frame rearrangements with V and J assigned. These tables miss some clones; where compared with another copy, unresolved V genes account for less than half of the shortfall, and the remainder is unexplained. This sample gives about 340,000 clones in total; about 14% of them show up just once. The top ten constitute roughly 0.015% of the sample. Here is what the overall study found, with its caveats: Type 1 diabetes patients showed a moderate but significant shortening of TCRB CDR3 length in all four CD4+ subsets.

The sequenced material came from naive CD4+ T cells from blood. The label giving this sample's cell subset or site can be read as: true naive CD4+ T cells. The source of these receptors is a woman between 18 and 29 years old with type 1 diabetes.

This clone was found a few times. This chain uses TRBV7-9 with TRBJ2-3; tentative D call: TRBD1 (5 bases). This CDR3 is 13 amino acids long. V lost 1 base, J lost 6 bases, and 8 bases lay in between. CDR1 is SEHNR, CDR2 FQNEAQ, per germline (reference sequence). The chain's CDR3 is CASSLVGVDTQYF. As DNA, the CDR3 is TGTGCCAGCAGCTTAGTAGGGGTGGATACGCAGTATTTT.

This chain links TRBV7-7 with TRBJ2-2; 9 bases agree with TRBD2. V lost 5 bases to trimming and J lost 6 bases; unmatched junction nucleotides: 10. The length of the CDR3 is 16 residues. Germline CDR1 is SSHAT and CDR2 is FNYEAQ (reference sequence). The CDR3 here is CASSPTASGTPGELFF. The CDR3 DNA follows: TGTGCCAGCAGCCCTACCGCTAGCGGGACGCCCGGGGAGCTGTTTTTT.